This T cell receptor (beta chain) appears in the sequencing data of a study of T cell responses to AZD1222 COVID-19 vaccine. Overall study: Analyses pooled second doses at about 4 or about 12 weeks. Overall study findings and caveats: When two AZD1222 doses had been given, Spike-specific TCR breadth and depth rose. Recipients of AZD1222 seropositive at baseline numbered only 6 or 7.

Germline CDR1 MNHEY, CDR2 SVGAGI. This CDR3 spans 13 amino acids. The V end was cut by 7 bases, the J end by 1 base, with 10 bases between. The repertoire was sequenced with immunoSEQ multiplex PCR; TCRdb's copy has only in-frame clones and lacks some. The table includes some 120,000 clones, more than 85% detected once. For this clone: The antigen remains undetermined.

This chain uses TRBV6-5 with TRBJ1-1; no clear D gene. The receptor was derived from an adult in good health. The input for sequencing was peripheral blood, taken on day 0 of AZD1222 vaccination. This chain's CDR3 is CASTERENTEAFF. In DNA form, the CDR3 reads TGTGCCAGCACCGAGAGAGAGAACACTGAAGCTTTCTTT.